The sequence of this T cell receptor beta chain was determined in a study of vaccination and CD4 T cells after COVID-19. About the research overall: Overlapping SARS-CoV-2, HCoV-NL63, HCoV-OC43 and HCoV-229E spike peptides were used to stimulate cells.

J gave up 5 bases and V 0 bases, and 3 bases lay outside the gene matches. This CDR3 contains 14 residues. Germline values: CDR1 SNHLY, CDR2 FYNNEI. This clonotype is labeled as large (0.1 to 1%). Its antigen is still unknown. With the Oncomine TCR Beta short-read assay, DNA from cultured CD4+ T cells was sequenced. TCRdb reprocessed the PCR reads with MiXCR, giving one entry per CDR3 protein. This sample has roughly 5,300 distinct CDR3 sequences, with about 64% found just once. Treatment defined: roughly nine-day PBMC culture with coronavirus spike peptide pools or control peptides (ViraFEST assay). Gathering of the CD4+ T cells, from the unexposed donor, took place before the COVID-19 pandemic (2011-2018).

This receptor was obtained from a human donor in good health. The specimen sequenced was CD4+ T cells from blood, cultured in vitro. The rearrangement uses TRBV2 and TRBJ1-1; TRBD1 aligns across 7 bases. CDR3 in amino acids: CASSEAVRGTEAFF. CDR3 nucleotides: TGTGCCAGCAGTGAAGCAGTCAGGGGGACTGAAGCTTTCTTT.